This entry is about one T cell receptor beta chain. Antigen: not known. The entry originates in a study of CXCR3-negative and CXCR3-positive naive CD8 T cells. General study results and limits: Memory CD8+ cells showed much lower diversity, while both naive subsets were comparably high.

Libraries of TRB cDNA were made by 5' RACE and carried UMIs. TCRdb processed the 5' RACE reads again and assigns one entry to each CDR3 protein, with no DNA. This sample's clone table lists over 45,000 distinct CDR3 sequences. This receptor was identified in a human donor in good health. Some clones in this sample may be carry-over from other donors' samples. Sequenced material: naive CXCR3- CD8+ T cells from blood. As to subset: CD45RO-CCR7+CD27+CD95- naive CD8+ T cells lacking CXCR3 (TNR3-).

CDR3 amino acids: CSARRTGLAGGLSYEQYF. This chain links TRBV20-1 with TRBJ2-7; TCRdb selects TRBD2, and the lack of DNA leaves this call unchecked. CDR1 DFQATT and CDR2 SNEGSKA come from the germline V gene (reference sequence). This CDR3 contains 18 residues.